This record covers a single T cell receptor (beta chain). This sample was included in a study of blood T cell repertoires in COVID-19. Sequencing used immunoSEQ multiplex PCR; TCRdb keeps in-frame clones, though not all of them. The sample carries about 79,000 clones, 75% to 90% recorded once. CDR1 MNHNS and CDR2 SASEGT come from the germline V gene. Trimming left V 2 bases short and J 6 bases short, with 14 bases between. This CDR3 region has 14 residues. The rearrangement uses TRBV6-1 and TRBJ2-7, with D possibly TRBD1 on 6 matching bases. The receptor was derived from a man between 65 and 80 years old with active or convalescent COVID-19. The material sequenced was peripheral blood. The DNA for the CDR3 is TGTGCCAGCAGTGAACAGGGGTTTATTGGCGAGCAGTACTTC. Protein product: CASSEQGFIGEQYF.